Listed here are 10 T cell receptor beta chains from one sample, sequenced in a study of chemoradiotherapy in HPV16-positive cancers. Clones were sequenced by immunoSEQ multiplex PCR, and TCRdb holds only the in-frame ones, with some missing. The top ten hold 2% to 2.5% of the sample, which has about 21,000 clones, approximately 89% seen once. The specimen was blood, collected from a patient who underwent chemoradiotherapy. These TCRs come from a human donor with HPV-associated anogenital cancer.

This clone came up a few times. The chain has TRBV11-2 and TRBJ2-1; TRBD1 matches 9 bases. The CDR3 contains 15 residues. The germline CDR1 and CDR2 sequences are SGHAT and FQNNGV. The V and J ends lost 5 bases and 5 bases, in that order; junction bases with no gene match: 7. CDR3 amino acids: CASSPTGTGNNEQFF. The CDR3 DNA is TGTGCCAGCAGCCCAACCGGGACAGGGAACAATGAGCAGTTCTTC.

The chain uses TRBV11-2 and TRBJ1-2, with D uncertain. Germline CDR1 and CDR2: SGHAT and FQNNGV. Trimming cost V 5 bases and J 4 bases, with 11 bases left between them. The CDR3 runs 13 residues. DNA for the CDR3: TGTGCCAGCAGCCCTGAGACGGCCTATGGCTACACCTTC. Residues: CASSPETAYGYTF.

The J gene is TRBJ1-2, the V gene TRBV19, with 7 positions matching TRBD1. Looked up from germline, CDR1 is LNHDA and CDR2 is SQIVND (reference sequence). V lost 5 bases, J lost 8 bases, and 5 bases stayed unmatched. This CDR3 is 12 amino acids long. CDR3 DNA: TGTGCCAGTAGTGTCAGGGGGGAAGGCTACACCTTC. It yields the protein CASSVRGEGYTF.

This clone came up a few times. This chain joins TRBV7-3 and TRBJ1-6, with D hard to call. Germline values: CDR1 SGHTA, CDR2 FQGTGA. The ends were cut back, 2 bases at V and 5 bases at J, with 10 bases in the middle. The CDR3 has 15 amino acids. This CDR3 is CASSLAGGDNSPLHF. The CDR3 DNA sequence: TGTGCCAGCAGCTTAGCGGGTGGAGATAATTCACCCCTCCACTTT.

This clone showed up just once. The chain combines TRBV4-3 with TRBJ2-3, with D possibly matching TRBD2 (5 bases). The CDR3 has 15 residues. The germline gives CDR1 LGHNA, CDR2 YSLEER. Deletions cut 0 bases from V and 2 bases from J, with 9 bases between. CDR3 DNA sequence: TGCGCCAGCAGCCAAGAGCCGGGATTCACAGATACGCAGTATTTT. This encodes CASSQEPGFTDTQYF.

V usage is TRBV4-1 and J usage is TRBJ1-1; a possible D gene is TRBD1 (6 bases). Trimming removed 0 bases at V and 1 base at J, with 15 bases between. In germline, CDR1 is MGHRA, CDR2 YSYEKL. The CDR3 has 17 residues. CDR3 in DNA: TGCGCCAGCAGCCAAGAGGGGGCCGGGCAGTCGAACACTGAAGCTTTCTTT. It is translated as CASSQEGAGQSNTEAFF.

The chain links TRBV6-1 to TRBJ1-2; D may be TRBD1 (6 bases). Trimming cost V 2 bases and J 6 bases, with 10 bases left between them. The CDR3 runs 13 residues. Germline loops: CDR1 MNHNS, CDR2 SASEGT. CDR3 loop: CASSERRGDGYTF. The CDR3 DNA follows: TGTGCCAGCAGTGAACGCAGGGGAGATGGCTACACCTTC.

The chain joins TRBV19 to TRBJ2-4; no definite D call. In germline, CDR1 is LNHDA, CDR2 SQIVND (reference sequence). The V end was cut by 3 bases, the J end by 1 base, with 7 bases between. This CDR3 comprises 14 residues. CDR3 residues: CASSIVSAKNIQYF. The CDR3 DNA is TGTGCCAGTAGTATCGTGTCGGCCAAAAACATTCAGTACTTC.

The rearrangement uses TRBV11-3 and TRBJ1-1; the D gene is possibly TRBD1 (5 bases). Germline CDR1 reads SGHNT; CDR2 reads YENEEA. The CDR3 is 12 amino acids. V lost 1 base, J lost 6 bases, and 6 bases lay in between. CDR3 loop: CASSLGGPEAFF. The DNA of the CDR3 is TGTGCCAGCAGCTTAGGGGGACCTGAAGCTTTCTTT.

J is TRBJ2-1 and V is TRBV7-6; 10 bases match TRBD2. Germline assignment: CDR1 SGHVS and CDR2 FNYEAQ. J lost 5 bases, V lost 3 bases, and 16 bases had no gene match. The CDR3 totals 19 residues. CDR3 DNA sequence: TGTGCCAGCAGCTTCTCGATAGCGGGAGGACGGGTGCTAGACAATGAGCAGTTCTTC. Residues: CASSFSIAGGRVLDNEQFF.